The 3 T cell receptor beta chains presented below share a single source sample, sequenced in a study of T cell clonality in common variable immunodeficiency. The assay was immunoSEQ multiplex PCR, and TCRdb's table has in-frame clones only and misses some. Singletons are absent from the sample, which has about 74,000 clones. The sample was peripheral blood mononuclear cells. The receptors shown here come from a person aged 18 to 70 in good health.

This clone appeared many times. The read ends 3 residues shy of where the CDR3 ends; the end is completed using the germline J gene. This sequence joins TRBV12-3 or TRBV12-4 and TRBJ2-7; the D is unclear. This CDR3 region has 12 residues. The V and J ends lost 5 bases and 1 base respectively, with 6 bases between them. CDR3 DNA (partial): TGTGCCAGCAGTCGACTTTCCTACGAG. Its translation: CASSRLSYE. The CDR3 reads in full as CASSRLSYEQYF.

A few counts support this clone. The read is 3 residues too short to cover the CDR3 end, so that end is filled in from the germline J gene. The chain has TRBV2 and TRBJ1-5, with 7 bases identical to TRBD1. The germline V gene encodes CDR1 SNHLY and CDR2 FYNNEI. The CDR3 totals 15 residues. The J segment lost 2 bases and the V segment lost 3 bases, leaving 4 bases of the junction unmatched. The sequenced CDR3 bases are TGTGCCAGCAGTGACGAGGGGGCTGGCAATCAGCCC. Protein product: CASSDEGAGNQP. Given in full, the CDR3 is CASSDEGAGNQPQHF. Using reference TRBV2 and TRBJ1-5 for the parts outside the CDR3, the full variable domain is EPEVTQTPSHQVTQMGQEVILRCVPISNHLYFYWYRQILGQKVEFLVSFYNNEISEKSEIFDDQFSVERPDGSNFTLKIRSTKLEDSAMYFCASSDEGAGNQPQHFGDGTRLSIL.

This clone was seen many times. The read terminates 3 residues ahead of where the CDR3 ends, so the germline J gene completes it. V is TRBV7-2 and J is TRBJ2-7; 7 bases match TRBD2. V lost 2 bases, J lost 4 bases, and 8 bases stayed unmatched. The CDR3 has 15 residues. Per the germline V gene, CDR1 is SGHTA and CDR2 is FQGNSA. The DNA read from the CDR3 is TGTGCCAGCAGCTTAAGGGGAGGGGCCTCATACGAG. Amino acid sequence: CASSLRGGASYE. The CDR3 reads in full as CASSLRGGASYEQYF.